The rows below give T cell receptor beta chains drawn from one sample of a study of cytomegalovirus exposure and HLA in healthy donors. Produced via immunoSEQ multiplex PCR; TCRdb's table is partial and in-frame only. Of 150,000 to 200,000 clones listed, roughly 83% are singletons. Sequences were obtained from PBMCs. The receptors here all came from a boy aged 5 to 17 in good health and CMV-seronegative. Each CDR3 is given with its conserved first and last residue. Each record gives: V gene, CDR3 protein.

v_gene: TRBV7-8; CDR3aa: CASSLVAGIAYEQYF
v_gene: TRBV7-9; CDR3aa: CASSLVTSGTYEQYF
v_gene: TRBV6-6; CDR3aa: CARSGRGDQAHYEQYF
v_gene: TRBV5-1; CDR3aa: CASSFGGGMADTQYF
v_gene: TRBV9; CDR3aa: CASSAQLLAVENTGELFF
v_gene: TRBV29-1; CDR3aa: CSVEGRPSGVYNEQFF
v_gene: TRBV30; CDR3aa: CAWIRAGGAETQYF
v_gene: TRBV4-1; CDR3aa: CASSQPGLAAYEQYF
v_gene: TRBV30; CDR3aa: CAWAQSGTLPQFF
v_gene: TRBV30; CDR3aa: CAWSTRGGGNQPQHF
v_gene: TRBV29-1; CDR3aa: CSILTSRSEAFF
v_gene: TRBV7-7; CDR3aa: CASSPTPPGHFQETQYF
v_gene: TRBV27; CDR3aa: CASRPLPGGDQPQHF
v_gene: TRBV6-5; CDR3aa: CASTPDRLGLEQYF
v_gene: TRBV18; CDR3aa: CASSRDRGPSYEQYF
v_gene: TRBV29-1; CDR3aa: CSAADYSPSYEQYF
v_gene: TRBV4-1; CDR3aa: CASSQDYRFNTEAFF
v_gene: TRBV7-2; CDR3aa: CASSLDNQGAYEQYF
v_gene: TRBV5-4; CDR3aa: CASSLGLAPYNEQFF
v_gene: TRBV7-6; CDR3aa: CASSQGLAGAQSSYEQYF
v_gene: TRBV5-6; CDR3aa: CASTHPTSVREQFF
v_gene: TRBV27; CDR3aa: CASSLAAGGQGQYF
v_gene: TRBV11-2; CDR3aa: CASSPGLGYEQYF
v_gene: TRBV6-4; CDR3aa: CASSDSPNLGQGETQYF
v_gene: TRBV5-6; CDR3aa: CASSLSRGIHQPQHF
v_gene: TRBV9; CDR3aa: CASSTSRDSGNTIYF
v_gene: TRBV11-1; CDR3aa: CASSRQGAFSGNTIYF
v_gene: TRBV19; CDR3aa: CASHRGSSGANVLTF
v_gene: TRBV15; CDR3aa: CATSRETGGDQPQHF
v_gene: TRBV30; CDR3aa: CAWIEGTSDSYEQYF
v_gene: TRBV19; CDR3aa: CASSIFGGLYGYTF
v_gene: TRBV13; CDR3aa: CASSLGVVYEQYF
v_gene: TRBV9; CDR3aa: CASSPETWASGGITGELFF
v_gene: TRBV7-2; CDR3aa: CASSPWVGTEIYEQYF
v_gene: TRBV11-2; CDR3aa: CASSLVDISGANVLTF
v_gene: TRBV4-3; CDR3aa: CASSQDRGSPLHF
v_gene: TRBV19; CDR3aa: CASSIDLSRDATEAFF
v_gene: TRBV19; CDR3aa: CASSIDRDTEAFF
v_gene: TRBV5-4; CDR3aa: CASSFGAYEQYF
v_gene: TRBV11-2; CDR3aa: CASSLVGVAAAYEQYF
v_gene: TRBV10-3; CDR3aa: CAISPDRLVGETQYF
v_gene: TRBV18; CDR3aa: CASSPPSAGAAGEQYF
v_gene: TRBV28; CDR3aa: CASSSDWSEKLFF
v_gene: TRBV6-5; CDR3aa: CASSRGSYNSPLHF
v_gene: TRBV21-1; CDR3aa: CARGGDQPQHF
v_gene: TRBV7-9; CDR3aa: CASSATGPNEKLFF
v_gene: TRBV27; CDR3aa: CASSFLAGRETQYF
v_gene: TRBV6-6; CDR3aa: CASSYGAPGGYTF
v_gene: TRBV9; CDR3aa: CASSSGQRNYGYTF
v_gene: TRBV6-4; CDR3aa: CAVQRGRDSTDTQYF
v_gene: TRBV7-9; CDR3aa: CASTNQGGPYGYTF